Following are 5 T cell receptor beta chains from one sample sequenced in a study of T cell responses to AZD1222 COVID-19 vaccine. TCRdb keeps only in-frame clones here, not all; method: immunoSEQ multiplex PCR. The sample yields about 150,000 clones, under 95% seen once. Specimen: peripheral blood, collected on day 0 of AZD1222 vaccination. These receptors were obtained from an adult in good health.

The V call is TRBV4-3, the J call TRBJ2-1; D is possibly TRBD1 (5 bases). CDR1 and CDR2 from the germline V gene are LGHNA and YSLEER. The germline V and J ends were trimmed by 0 bases and 3 bases, with 9 bases remaining between them. The CDR3 is 15 amino acids. CDR3: CASSQESQGYNEQFF. CDR3 DNA: TGCGCCAGCAGCCAAGAATCCCAGGGCTACAATGAGCAGTTCTTC.

The chain carries TRBV10-3 and TRBJ1-6, with a weak D call TRBD1 (5 bases). Germline lookup yields CDR1 ENHRY and CDR2 SYGVKD. Trimming shortened V by 7 bases and J by 5 bases, and 15 bases separated the two germline ends. The CDR3 length is 15 residues. The CDR3 spells CAIIPLQDHNSPLHF. The CDR3 DNA reads as TGTGCCATCATCCCTTTACAGGATCATAATTCACCCCTCCACTTT.

CDR3 nucleotides: TGTGCCAGCAGTTCTTGGGACAGGGTGCGAGGTGGCTACACCTTC. Protein: CASSSWDRVRGGYTF. The chain is built from TRBV27 and TRBJ1-2; 9 bases fit TRBD1. The CDR3 has 15 amino acids. With V trimmed by 4 bases and J by 7 bases, 10 bases remained unmatched. CDR1 and CDR2 (germline): MNHEY, SMNVEV (reference sequence).

The chain recombines TRBV5-6 with TRBJ2-7, with 10 bases identical to TRBD2. The V segment lost 0 bases and the J segment 0 bases; nucleotides outside the gene matches: 9. The germline V gene encodes CDR1 SGHDT and CDR2 YYEEEE. CDR3 length: 18 amino acids. The CDR3, as DNA: TGTGCCAGCAGCTTGGGCTCTATTACTAGCGGGGTCTCCTACGAGCAGTACTTC. Encoded protein: CASSLGSITSGVSYEQYF.

The V call is TRBV5-1, the J call TRBJ1-6, with TRBD1 matching 8 bases. Losses at the gene ends were 1 base for V and 5 bases for J; bases not matched to a gene: 5. Germline-derived CDR1 and CDR2 are SGHRS and YFSETQ. The CDR3 spans 16 residues. In nucleotides, the CDR3 is TGCGCCAGCAGCTTGACCGGGACAGGAGATAATTCACCCCTCCACTTT. Translation: CASSLTGTGDNSPLHF.